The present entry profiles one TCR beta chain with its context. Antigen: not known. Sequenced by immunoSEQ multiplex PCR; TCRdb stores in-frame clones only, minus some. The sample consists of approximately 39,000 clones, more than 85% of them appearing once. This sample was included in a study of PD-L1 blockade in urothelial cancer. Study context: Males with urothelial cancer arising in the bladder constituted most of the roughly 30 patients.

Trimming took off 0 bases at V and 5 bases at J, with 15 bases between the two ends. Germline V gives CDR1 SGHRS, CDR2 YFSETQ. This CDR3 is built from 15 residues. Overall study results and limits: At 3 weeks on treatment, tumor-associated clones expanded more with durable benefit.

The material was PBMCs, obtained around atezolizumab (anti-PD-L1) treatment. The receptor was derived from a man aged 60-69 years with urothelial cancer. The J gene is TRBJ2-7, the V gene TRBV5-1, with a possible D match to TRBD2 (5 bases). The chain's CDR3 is CASSLDTGNVNEQYF. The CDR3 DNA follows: TGCGCCAGCAGCTTGGACACGGGGAACGTCAACGAGCAGTACTTC.